Listed below are T cell receptor beta chains from one sample, sequenced in a study of blood T cell repertoires in COVID-19. Assay: immunoSEQ multiplex PCR; the TCRdb copy retains only in-frame clones and omits some. The sample lists approximately 70,000 clones, about four fifths occurring once. Input material: peripheral blood. The source of these receptors is a woman aged 80 or older with acute or convalescent COVID-19. CDR3s include the opening cysteine and the closing phenylalanine or tryptophan. A D gene is named only where the DNA matches it firmly. The size field is filled for only some rows; it gives once, few, many or a size class.

len,abundance,d_gene,v_gene,j_gene,CDR3nt,CDR3aa
15,NA,NA,TRBV6-5,TRBJ2-2,TGTGCCAGCCTCTCGAGGAATGGAAACACCGGGGAGCTGTTTTTT,CASLSRNGNTGELFF
15,NA,TRBD1,TRBV5-1,TRBJ1-2,TGCGCCAGCAGCTTAAGATGGGACAGGGTCGAGGGCTACACCTTC,CASSLRWDRVEGYTF
15,once,TRBD1,TRBV19,TRBJ1-3,TGTGCCAGTAGTAGAGACAGGGAAAGTGGAAACACCATATATTTT,CASSRDRESGNTIYF
17,NA,NA,TRBV20-1,TRBJ2-5,TGCAGTGCTAGTCAGAAGGCGGGCGGGGACCCACAAGAGACCCAGTACTTC,CSASQKAGGDPQETQYF
14,few,TRBD1,TRBV5-1,TRBJ1-2,TGCGCCAGCAGCAGGGGGCACAGGGAGAATGGCTACACCTTC,CASSRGHRENGYTF
15,NA,NA,TRBV20-1,TRBJ2-2,TGCAGTGCTAGTGACGGCGGGGAGAACACCGGGGAGCTGTTTTTT,CSASDGGENTGELFF
14,NA,TRBD1,TRBV3-1/TRBV3-2,TRBJ2-7,TGTGCCAGCAGCACTTCGACAGGGTTGTACGAGCAGTACTTC,CASSTSTGLYEQYF
13,once,NA,TRBV15,TRBJ2-7,TGTGCCACCAGCACTGGACTCAACTACGAGCAGTACTTC,CATSTGLNYEQYF
13,NA,NA,TRBV2,TRBJ1-2,TGTGCCAGCAGTGAATCAGGGCTCCGTGGCTACACCTTC,CASSESGLRGYTF
16,NA,TRBD1,TRBV5-5,TRBJ2-1,TGTGCCAGCAGCCCGAGGGGACAGGGGGCGTCGAATGAGCAGTTCTTC,CASSPRGQGASNEQFF
16,few,NA,TRBV3-1/TRBV3-2,TRBJ2-7,TGTGCCAGCAGCCAAGATTTTGCGGGGACTCCCTCCGAGCAGTACTTC,CASSQDFAGTPSEQYF
14,NA,NA,TRBV7-2,TRBJ2-7,TGTGCCAGCAGCTTACAAGACAGAACCTACGAGCAGTACTTC,CASSLQDRTYEQYF
15,once,NA,TRBV25-1,TRBJ1-3,TGTGCCAGCAGTCCCCCAGGGGCGCTGGGAAACACCATATATTTT,CASSPPGALGNTIYF
13,NA,TRBD1,TRBV6-5,TRBJ2-6,TGTGCCACACAGGGGCCCGGGGCCAACGTCCTGACTTTC,CATQGPGANVLTF
12,NA,TRBD2,TRBV4-2,TRBJ2-3,TGTGCCAGCAGCCAAGATACGGGACTAGCTAGTTTT,CASSQDTGLASF
16,NA,NA,TRBV25-1,TRBJ2-2,TGTGCCAGCCGGAGAAGCGGGCAATCCAACACCGGGGAGCTGTTTTTT,CASRRSGQSNTGELFF
16,NA,TRBD2,TRBV23-1,TRBJ2-7,TGCGCCAGCAGTCAACCGGGACTAGCGGGCACTTACGAGCAGTACTTC,CASSQPGLAGTYEQYF
15,NA,TRBD2,TRBV5-4,TRBJ2-7,TGTGCCAGCAGCTTGGTTGGGACTAGCGGTGTCGAGCAGTACTTC,CASSLVGTSGVEQYF
15,once,NA,TRBV6-1,TRBJ2-3,TGTGCCAGCAGTGAAACTGGCAGGGGCGCAGATACGCAGTATTTT,CASSETGRGADTQYF
13,NA,NA,TRBV11-2,TRBJ1-5,TGTGCCAGCAGCTTATTCGAGAATCAGCCCCAGCATTTT,CASSLFENQPQHF
17,NA,TRBD1,TRBV9,TRBJ2-2,TGTGCCAGCAGCGTCCCCCGGGACAGGGGTAACACCGGGGAGCTGTTTTTT,CASSVPRDRGNTGELFF
13,NA,NA,TRBV25-1,TRBJ1-4,TGTGCCAGCAGTGACCAGGGTTGGGAAAAACTGTTTTTT,CASSDQGWEKLFF
16,NA,TRBD1,TRBV10-1,TRBJ1-3,TGCGCCAGCAGTGGGGGACAGACTTACGACGGAAACACCATATATTTT,CASSGGQTYDGNTIYF
16,NA,NA,TRBV5-5,TRBJ2-7,TGTGCCAGCAGCTTCTCCAACTACGCCAACGGGGACGAGCAGTACTTC,CASSFSNYANGDEQYF
15,NA,TRBD1,TRBV5-4,TRBJ2-1,TGTGCCAGCAGCTCCGGGACAGGGGGCTACAATGAGCAGTTCTTC,CASSSGTGGYNEQFF
16,once,TRBD1,TRBV6-5,TRBJ1-2,TGTGCCAGCAGTTACCTCAAGGGGACAGGAAACTATGGCTACACCTTC,CASSYLKGTGNYGYTF
15,NA,NA,TRBV11-2,TRBJ2-5,TGTGCCAGCAGCCCGAGACGGAGAAACCAAGAGACCCAGTACTTC,CASSPRRRNQETQYF
15,NA,NA,TRBV30,TRBJ1-2,TGTGCCTGGAGTAGACGGGGGGGACTGAACTATGGCTACACCTTC,CAWSRRGGLNYGYTF
16,NA,NA,TRBV7-2,TRBJ1-4,TGTGCCACGCCCCGGTTTCAGGGTGCAACTAATGAAAAACTGTTTTTT,CATPRFQGATNEKLFF
15,once,NA,TRBV3-1/TRBV3-2,TRBJ2-1,TGTGCCAGCAGCCAAGAATGGGACACCTACAATGAGCAGTTCTTC,CASSQEWDTYNEQFF
14,NA,TRBD2,TRBV2,TRBJ2-3,TGTGCCAGCAGCGCAGGGACTAATCTAGATACGCAGTATTTT,CASSAGTNLDTQYF
15,NA,NA,TRBV14,TRBJ2-3,TGTGCCAGCAGGCATGCCGGACCGGGGACAGATACGCAGTATTTT,CASRHAGPGTDTQYF